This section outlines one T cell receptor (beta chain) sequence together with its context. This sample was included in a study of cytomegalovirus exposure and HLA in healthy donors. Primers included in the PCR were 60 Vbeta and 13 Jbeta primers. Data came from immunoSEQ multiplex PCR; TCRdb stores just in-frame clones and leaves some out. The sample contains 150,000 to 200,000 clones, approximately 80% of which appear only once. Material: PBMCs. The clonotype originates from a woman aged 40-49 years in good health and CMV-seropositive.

The CDR3 loop reads CASSVQGVDTEAFF. Written as DNA, the CDR3 is TGTGCCAGCAGCGTACAGGGGGTTGACACTGAAGCTTTCTTT. V is TRBV7-9 and J is TRBJ1-1; 8 bases line up with TRBD1. The V gene's germline CDR1 is SEHNR and CDR2 FQNEAQ (reference sequence). This CDR3 region has 14 residues. V lost 5 bases, J lost 3 bases, and 5 bases stayed unmatched. Full variable domain (remainder filled in from reference TRBV7-9 and TRBJ1-1): DTGVSQNPRHKITKRGQNVTFRCDPISEHNRLYWYRQTLGQGPEFLTYFQNEAQLEKSRLLSDRFSAERPKGSFSTLEIQRTEQGDSAMYLCASSVQGVDTEAFFGQGTRLTVV.